The rows below give T cell receptor beta chains drawn from one sample of a study of Ad26.COV2.S vaccination and SARS-CoV-2 variants. Assay used: immunoSEQ multiplex PCR; TCRdb lists only in-frame clones, some missing. The repertoire includes about 680,000 clones, more than 80% of them detected once, and around 1.5% sits in the top ten. Sequenced here: peripheral blood, sampled in a trial of Ad26.COV2.S vaccine versus placebo. These receptors all come from a person aged 18-60 years who received the Ad26.COV2.S COVID-19 vaccine or a placebo. CDR3s include the opening cysteine and the closing phenylalanine or tryptophan. Fields, in order: clone size, V gene, J gene, D gene, CDR3 protein, CDR3 DNA. D genes are given only for firm matches. Rows may omit the clone size; those that give it use once, few, many or a size class.

size: -; V: TRBV5-6; J: TRBJ2-1; D: -; CDR3: CASSLVPGGNEQFF; DNA: TGTGCCAGCAGCTTGGTTCCAGGGGGGAATGAGCAGTTCTTC
size: -; V: TRBV6-5; J: TRBJ1-3; D: -; CDR3: CASSYSTGLSGNTIYF; DNA: TGTGCCAGCAGTTACTCGACAGGCCTCTCTGGAAACACCATATATTTT
size: -; V: TRBV29-1; J: TRBJ2-5; D: -; CDR3: CSVLGEGTQYF; DNA: TGCAGTGTCCTAGGGGAAGGGACCCAGTACTTC
size: -; V: TRBV7-6; J: TRBJ2-1; D: TRBD1; CDR3: CASTTTGNYNEQFF; DNA: TGTGCCAGCACCACGACAGGGAACTACAATGAGCAGTTCTTC
size: once; V: TRBV6-6; J: TRBJ1-1; D: -; CDR3: CASSYSPVSTIF; DNA: TGTGCCAGCAGTTACTCGCCAGTGTCGACGATCTTT
size: -; V: TRBV12-3/TRBV12-4; J: TRBJ2-7; D: -; CDR3: CASSFGREQYF; DNA: TGTGCCAGCAGTTTTGGGCGCGAGCAGTACTTC
size: -; V: TRBV19; J: TRBJ2-2; D: TRBD2; CDR3: CASSLWTSGVNTGELFF; DNA: TGTGCCAGTAGTCTCTGGACTAGCGGGGTCAACACCGGGGAGCTGTTTTTT
size: -; V: TRBV6-5; J: TRBJ1-6; D: -; CDR3: CASRSTPENSPLHF; DNA: TGTGCCAGCAGATCGACGCCCGAGAATTCACCCCTCCACTTT
size: -; V: TRBV18; J: TRBJ2-3; D: TRBD2; CDR3: CASSPDRLAGNTDTQYF; DNA: TGTGCCAGCTCACCGGATAGGCTAGCGGGAAACACAGATACGCAGTATTTT
size: -; V: TRBV19; J: TRBJ1-4; D: -; CDR3: CASSPGRGVATNEKLFF; DNA: TGTGCCAGTAGTCCGGGGAGAGGGGTTGCAACTAATGAAAAACTGTTTTTT
size: -; V: TRBV5-4; J: TRBJ2-5; D: -; CDR3: CASSLLGAREQETQYF; DNA: TGTGCCAGCAGCTTGTTAGGTGCCAGGGAACAAGAGACCCAGTACTTC
size: -; V: TRBV6-6; J: TRBJ1-2; D: -; CDR3: CASSPTGGSGTYGYTF; DNA: TGTGCCAGCAGCCCCACGGGGGGAAGTGGTACCTATGGCTACACCTTC
size: -; V: TRBV9; J: TRBJ2-3; D: TRBD2; CDR3: CASSVAAGVADTQYF; DNA: TGTGCCAGCAGCGTAGCGGCGGGAGTTGCAGATACGCAGTATTTT
size: few; V: TRBV30; J: TRBJ1-2; D: -; CDR3: CAWSVRPRVGYTF; DNA: TGTGCCTGGAGTGTACGTCCCAGGGTTGGCTACACCTTC
size: -; V: TRBV24-1; J: TRBJ2-2; D: -; CDR3: CATGSFTRNTGELFF; DNA: TGTGCCACCGGGTCCTTTACAAGGAACACCGGGGAGCTGTTTTTT
size: few; V: TRBV30; J: TRBJ2-7; D: TRBD2; CDR3: CAWSGLAGAYEQYF; DNA: TGTGCCTGGAGTGGGCTAGCGGGGGCCTACGAGCAGTACTTC
size: -; V: TRBV19; J: TRBJ2-5; D: -; CDR3: CASSIGRAFQETQYF; DNA: TGTGCCAGTAGTATCGGACGGGCCTTCCAAGAGACCCAGTACTTC
size: -; V: TRBV20-1; J: TRBJ1-1; D: -; CDR3: CSARKVTEAFF; DNA: TGCAGTGCTAGAAAGGTGACTGAAGCTTTCTTT
size: -; V: TRBV2; J: TRBJ2-2; D: TRBD2; CDR3: CASGGLAATGELFF; DNA: TGTGCCAGCGGTGGGCTAGCGGCCACCGGGGAGCTGTTTTTT
size: -; V: TRBV10-3; J: TRBJ1-1; D: -; CDR3: CATTGRGGDTEAFF; DNA: TGTGCCACCACGGGACGTGGGGGGGACACTGAAGCTTTCTTT
size: -; V: TRBV6-4; J: TRBJ1-2; D: -; CDR3: CASSLDSSNYGYTF; DNA: TGTGCCAGCAGCCTAGACAGCTCTAACTATGGCTACACCTTC
size: -; V: TRBV21-1; J: TRBJ1-2; D: -; CDR3: CASTLQRKGQDYGYTF; DNA: TGTGCCAGCACCCTCCAGAGGAAGGGGCAGGACTATGGCTACACCTTC
size: -; V: TRBV7-3; J: TRBJ2-3; D: -; CDR3: CASSLVGGRDTQYF; DNA: TGTGCCAGCAGCTTAGTCGGGGGAAGGGATACGCAGTATTTT
size: -; V: TRBV30; J: TRBJ2-5; D: -; CDR3: CAWSVVLQETQYF; DNA: TGTGCCTGGAGTGTGGTCCTCCAAGAGACCCAGTACTTC
size: -; V: TRBV7-2; J: TRBJ1-2; D: TRBD1; CDR3: CASSFGTGGGRGYTF; DNA: TGTGCCAGCAGCTTTGGGACAGGGGGCGGTCGAGGCTACACCTTC
size: -; V: TRBV3-1/TRBV3-2; J: TRBJ1-2; D: -; CDR3: CASSQDPGDLGYGYTF; DNA: TGTGCCAGCAGCCAAGATCCAGGGGACCTAGGATATGGCTACACCTTC
size: -; V: TRBV4-2; J: TRBJ2-7; D: TRBD2; CDR3: CASSQSGLAGVYEQYF; DNA: TGTGCCAGCAGCCAGTCGGGACTAGCGGGAGTCTACGAGCAGTACTTC
size: few; V: TRBV6-5; J: TRBJ1-6; D: TRBD1; CDR3: CASSRQGEVSPLHF; DNA: TGTGCCAGCAGTCGACAGGGGGAAGTTTCACCCCTCCACTTT
size: -; V: TRBV6-1; J: TRBJ2-5; D: -; CDR3: CASSDTGETQYF; DNA: TGTGCCAGCAGTGACACGGGTGAGACCCAGTACTTC
size: -; V: TRBV7-9; J: TRBJ2-7; D: TRBD2; CDR3: CASSLGTSVNEQYF; DNA: TGTGCCAGCAGCCTAGGGACTAGCGTGAACGAGCAGTACTTC
size: -; V: TRBV19; J: TRBJ1-4; D: -; CDR3: CASMGYEKLFF; DNA: TGTGCCAGTATGGGTTATGAAAAACTGTTTTTT
size: once; V: TRBV16; J: TRBJ2-7; D: -; CDR3: CASSQLTGGEQYF; DNA: TGTGCCAGCAGCCAATTAACTGGGGGTGAGCAGTACTTC
size: -; V: TRBV5-4; J: TRBJ1-5; D: TRBD1; CDR3: CASSSGGTGNNQPQHF; DNA: TGTGCCAGCAGCTCTGGAGGGACAGGGAACAATCAGCCCCAGCATTTT